What follows are 19 T cell receptor beta chains derived from one specimen sequenced in a study of PD-L1 blockade in urothelial cancer. Stated time point: pretreatment peripheral blood. Method: immunoSEQ multiplex PCR; TCRdb's copy keeps in-frame clones and lacks some. The sample gives 60,000 to 70,000 clones, approximately 80% of which show up once; over 1.5% is in the top ten. Sequenced here: PBMCs, sampled around atezolizumab (anti-PD-L1) treatment. The origin of the receptors is a man between 65 and 85 years old with urothelial cancer.

The chain has TRBV6-6 and TRBJ2-2; the match to TRBD1 covers 9 bases. This CDR3 spans 16 amino acids. The germline gives CDR1 MNHNY, CDR2 SVGAGI (reference sequence). The V gene end was trimmed by 5 bases and the J gene end by 5 bases; junction bases not matched to a gene: 9. The chain's CDR3 is CASSQPGTGRTGELFF. CDR3 sequence (DNA): TGTGCCAGCAGTCAACCTGGGACAGGGAGGACCGGGGAGCTGTTTTTT.

J is TRBJ2-1 and V is TRBV5-1, with 8 bases lining up with TRBD1. The length of the CDR3 is 14 residues. Looked up from germline, CDR1 is SGHRS and CDR2 is YFSETQ. J was trimmed by 2 bases and V by 7 bases; bases with no gene match: 5. In DNA form, the CDR3 reads TGCGCCAGCGGCCAGGGGGCCCCCTACAATGAGCAGTTCTTC. Amino acids: CASGQGAPYNEQFF.

The CDR3: CASKLDIYGYTF. In nucleotides, the CDR3 is TGTGCCAGCAAATTGGACATCTATGGCTACACCTTC. The genes are TRBV18 and TRBJ1-2, with D perhaps TRBD1 (5 bases). V lost 8 bases, J lost 4 bases, and 11 bases lay in between. This CDR3 spans 12 amino acids. Germline CDR1 reads KGHSH; CDR2 reads LQKENI. Supplemented by reference TRBV18 and TRBJ1-2, the full variable domain reads NAGVMQNPRHLVRRRGQEARLRCSPMKGHSHVYWYRQLPEEGLKFMVYLQKENIIDESGMPKERFSAEFPKEGPSILRIQQVVRGDSAAYFCASKLDIYGYTFGSGTRLTVV.

The genes are TRBV6-5 and TRBJ1-5; perhaps TRBD1 as D (6 bases). The germline gives CDR1 MNHEY, CDR2 SVGAGI. The CDR3 loop spans 14 amino acids. The germline V and J ends were trimmed by 5 bases and 5 bases, with 13 bases remaining between them. CDR3 sequence: CASSRGQNDQPQHF. The CDR3 bases are TGTGCCAGCAGTCGAGGACAGAACGATCAGCCCCAGCATTTT.

The chain employs TRBV30 and TRBJ1-5; no clear D gene. Germline assignment: CDR1 GTSNPN and CDR2 SVGIG (reference sequence). The CDR3 spans 14 residues. Deletions cut 3 bases from V and 3 bases from J, with 12 bases between. Here the CDR3 reads CAWSRFGDNQPQHF. The CDR3 region has the DNA TGTGCCTGGAGCCGGTTCGGAGACAATCAGCCCCAGCATTTT.

This clone was counted between two and nine times. The chain recombines TRBV4-1 with TRBJ1-2; D possibly corresponds to TRBD1 (6 bases). Per germline, CDR1 MGHRA and CDR2 YSYEKL. CDR3 length equals 14 residues. Deletions cut 3 bases from V and 4 bases from J, with 12 bases between. CDR3 protein: CASSQLGTLYGYTF. In DNA form, the CDR3 reads TGCGCCAGCAGCCAGTTGGGGACACTCTATGGCTACACCTTC.

This chain links TRBV14 with TRBJ2-5; TRBD1 is a possible D gene (5 bases). There are 13 residues in the CDR3. Trimming pared 9 bases from V and 5 bases from J, leaving 16 bases between. The germline V gene encodes CDR1 SGHDN and CDR2 FVKESK. The CDR3 coding sequence is TGTGCCAGAGGGCCGCGGCCAGGGGAGACCCAGTACTTC. Translated: CARGPRPGETQYF. Filled out from reference TRBV14 and TRBJ2-5, the complete variable domain reads EAGVTQFPSHSVIEKGQTVTLRCDPISGHDNLYWYRRVMGKEIKFLLHFVKESKQDESGMPNNRFLAERTGGTYSTLKVQPAELEDSGVYFCARGPRPGETQYFGPGTRLLVL.

This clone was recorded only once. The chain uses TRBV20-1 and TRBJ2-7, with D maybe TRBD2 (6 bases). The CDR3 has 11 amino acids. The germline V gene has CDR1 DFQATT and CDR2 SNEGSKA (reference sequence). With 2 bases removed from V and 9 bases from J, the gap between germline ends came to 11 bases. This chain's CDR3 is CSARRSGVQYF. The DNA for the CDR3 is TGCAGTGCTAGACGGTCGGGGGTGCAGTACTTC.

The chain is built from TRBV27 and TRBJ2-7; 10 bases agree with TRBD1. Germline V gives CDR1 MNHEY, CDR2 SMNVEV (reference sequence). CDR3 length: 15 amino acids. The V gene end was trimmed by 1 base and the J gene end by 5 bases; junction bases not matched to a gene: 5. CDR3 amino acids: CASSLWGTGAHEQYF. The DNA for the CDR3 is TGTGCCAGCAGTTTATGGGGGACAGGGGCCCACGAGCAGTACTTC.

The CDR3 sequence is CASSPGQRNTEAFF. The CDR3 nucleotides are TGTGCCAGCAGCCCGGGACAGAGGAACACTGAAGCTTTCTTT. The V call is TRBV11-2, the J call TRBJ1-1; 7 bases are shared with TRBD1. Germline-derived CDR1 and CDR2 are SGHAT and FQNNGV. CDR3 size: 14 residues. Losses at the gene ends were 5 bases for V and 1 base for J; bases not matched to a gene: 4.

This chain links TRBV7-9 with TRBJ2-3, with TRBD2 as a possible D gene (6 bases). Germline CDR1 and CDR2: SEHNR and FQNEAQ (reference sequence). The CDR3 length is 12 residues. Trimming took off 10 bases at V and 4 bases at J, with 12 bases between the two ends. DNA for the CDR3: TGTGCCAAAGGGGAGGAGGCAGATACGCAGTATTTT. Protein: CAKGEEADTQYF.

This chain links TRBV4-3 with TRBJ1-5; D is possibly TRBD1 (5 bases). V lost 4 bases and J 4 bases, leaving 17 bases between the germline ends. This CDR3 region has 16 residues. CDR1 and CDR2 (germline): LGHNA, YSLEER. The CDR3 region has the DNA TGCGCCAGCAGCCCTGAAGGAGGGGCTGAGAATCAGCCCCAGCATTTT. Protein sequence: CASSPEGGAENQPQHF.

J is TRBJ2-1 and V is TRBV9; 7 bases align to TRBD1. The ends lost 3 bases at V and 3 bases at J; junction bases unmatched: 9. Germline-derived CDR1 and CDR2 are SGDLS and YYNGEE. The CDR3 contains 16 residues. The CDR3 DNA reads as TGTGCCAGCAGCGAAGGCACAGGGGCTTACTACAATGAGCAGTTCTTC. Translating gives CASSEGTGAYYNEQFF.

This chain uses TRBV9 with TRBJ1-1; 7 bases align to TRBD1. With 4 bases clipped from V and 0 bases from J, the junction kept 6 bases outside the gene matches. The CDR3 has 15 amino acids. Germline V CDR1 and CDR2: SGDLS, YYNGEE. The CDR3 nucleotides are TGTGCCAGCAGCTCCTCGACAGGGATGAACACTGAAGCTTTCTTT. Protein sequence: CASSSSTGMNTEAFF. The full variable domain, rest sourced from reference TRBV9 and TRBJ1-1, is DSGVTQTPKHLITATGQRVTLRCSPRSGDLSVYWYQQSLDQGLQFLIQYYNGEERAKGNILERFSAQQFPDLHSELNLSSLELGDSALYFCASSSSTGMNTEAFFGQGTRLTVV.

The chain uses TRBV4-1 and TRBJ2-7; 12 bases are a match to TRBD2. J lost 2 bases, V lost 4 bases, and 6 bases had no gene match. There are 16 residues in the CDR3. Germline assignment: CDR1 MGHRA and CDR2 YSYEKL. Written as DNA, the CDR3 is TGCGCCAGCAGCCTATCCGGGACTAGCGGGCCCTACGAGCAGTACTTC. Protein sequence: CASSLSGTSGPYEQYF.

The V gene is TRBV7-8, the J gene TRBJ1-3; unclear D gene. The germline V gene encodes CDR1 SGHVS and CDR2 FQNEAQ. Trimming took off 1 base at V and 2 bases at J, with 15 bases between the two ends. The CDR3 sequence is 17 residues long. CDR3 sequence (DNA): TGTGCCAGCAGCTTAGGGGGTGGGAGGGAGGCTGGAAACACCATATATTTT. Translating it yields CASSLGGGREAGNTIYF.

The gene calls are TRBV4-3 and TRBJ2-1; possibly TRBD1 for D (6 bases). CDR1 LGHNA and CDR2 YSLEER come from the germline V gene. V lost 1 base and J lost 8, with 15 bases in between. The CDR3 is 15 amino acids. This CDR3 is CASSQGRERGYEQFF. CDR3 coding DNA: TGCGCCAGCAGCCAAGGACGGGAAAGGGGGTATGAGCAGTTCTTC.

Of note for this clone: An end of the junction does not agree with germline; a read error may underlie this. V is TRBV18 and J is TRBJ2-7, with D perhaps matching TRBD2 (5 bases). Per the germline V gene, CDR1 is KGHSH and CDR2 is LQKENI. CDR3 length: 16 amino acids. As DNA, the CDR3 is TGTGCCAGCTCACCCGGGCTGGGGTTGGTGCGATGGGGAGTCGACTTC. It specifies CASSPGLGLVRWGVDF.

This clone came up a few times. The chain joins TRBV4-3 to TRBJ2-2; 10 bases are a match to TRBD1. The J segment lost 5 bases and the V segment lost 0 bases, leaving 6 bases of the junction unmatched. CDR1 is LGHNA and CDR2 is YSLEER in the germline V gene. The CDR3 extends over 17 amino acids. The CDR3 sequence is CASSQDPTGGRTGELFF. The CDR3 bases are TGCGCCAGCAGCCAAGATCCGACAGGGGGCCGAACCGGGGAGCTGTTTTTT.